This T cell receptor (beta chain) was recorded in a study of early T cells in non-severe SARS-CoV-2 infection. Whole-study context: The authors sequenced bulk RNA from unsorted whole blood, leaving chains unpaired.

CDR1 and CDR2 from the germline V gene are SGHNT and YYREEE (reference sequence). The trim removed 4 bases at V and 3 bases at J, leaving 5 bases unmatched. The CDR3 is made up of 16 amino acids. This clonotype appeared many times. Its antigen is as yet unknown. Study-wide results and limits: VDJdb-based annotation leaned toward anti-spike CD8 responses and missed private and CD4 specificities.

Separate cDNA molecules each had unique molecular identifiers attached to them. MiXCR, run by TCRdb on the 5' RACE reads, gives a single entry per CDR3 protein. This sample has tens of thousands of distinct CDR3 sequences, with roughly a tenth found just once. The clonotype originates from an adult who was a healthcare worker with PCR-confirmed SARS-CoV-2 infection or an uninfected control (not recorded which). The sample consisted of whole blood. The J gene is TRBJ2-2, the V gene TRBV5-4; 11 nucleotides agree with TRBD2. Written as DNA, the CDR3 is TGTGCCAGCAGCACTATTAGCGGGGGGGACACCGGGGAGCTGTTTTTT. The encoded protein is CASSTISGGDTGELFF.